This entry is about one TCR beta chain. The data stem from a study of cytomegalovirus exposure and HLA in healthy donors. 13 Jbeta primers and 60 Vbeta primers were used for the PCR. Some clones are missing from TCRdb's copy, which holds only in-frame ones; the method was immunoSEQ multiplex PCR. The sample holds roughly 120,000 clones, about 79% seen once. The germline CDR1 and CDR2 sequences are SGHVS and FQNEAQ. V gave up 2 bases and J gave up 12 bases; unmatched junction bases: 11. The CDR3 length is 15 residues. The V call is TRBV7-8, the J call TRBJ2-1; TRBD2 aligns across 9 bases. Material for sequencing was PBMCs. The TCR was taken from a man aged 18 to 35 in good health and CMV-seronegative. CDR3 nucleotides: TGTGCCAGCAGCTTAACAGGAGCGGGGGGTTCGGCGCAGTTCTTC. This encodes CASSLTGAGGSAQFF. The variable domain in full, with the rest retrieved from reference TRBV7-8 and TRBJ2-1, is GAGVSQSPRYKVAKRGQDVALRCDPISGHVSLFWYQQALGQGPEFLTYFQNEAQLDKSGLPSDRFFAERPEGSVSTLKIQRTQQEDSAVYLCASSLTGAGGSAQFFGPGTRLTVL.